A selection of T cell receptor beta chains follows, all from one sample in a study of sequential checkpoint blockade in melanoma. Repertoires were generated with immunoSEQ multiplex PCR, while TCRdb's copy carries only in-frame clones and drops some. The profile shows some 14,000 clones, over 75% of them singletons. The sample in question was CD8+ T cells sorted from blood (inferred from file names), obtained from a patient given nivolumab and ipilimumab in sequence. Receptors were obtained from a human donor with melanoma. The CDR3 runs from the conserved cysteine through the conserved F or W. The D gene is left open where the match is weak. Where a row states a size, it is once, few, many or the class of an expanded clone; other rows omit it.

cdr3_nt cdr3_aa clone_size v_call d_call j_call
TGTGCCAGCAGCTCCTCCGGGACTATAAGCGGGAATGAGCAGTTCTTC CASSSSGTISGNEQFF - TRBV7-6 TRBD2 TRBJ2-1
TGTGCCATCAGCGATGGACAGGGGAACACTGAAGCTTTCTTT CAISDGQGNTEAFF once TRBV10-3 TRBD1 TRBJ1-1
TGTGCCAGCAGTGAAGCTGGGCAGAGCTACGAGCAGTACTTC CASSEAGQSYEQYF once TRBV6-1 - TRBJ2-7
TGCGCCAGCAGCCAAGGTGCTAGCTGGTACGAGCAGTACTTC CASSQGASWYEQYF - TRBV4-1 - TRBJ2-7
TGTGCCAGTAGTCCCTCGGGATATGCACAAGAGACCCAGTACTTC CASSPSGYAQETQYF - TRBV19 - TRBJ2-5
TGTGCCAGCAGCCGCTATATGGTCCGAGATGAGCAGTTCTTC CASSRYMVRDEQFF - TRBV7-2 - TRBJ2-1
TGTGCCAGCAGTTTACGTGACGCGGCCGAGCAGTACTTC CASSLRDAAEQYF - TRBV28 - TRBJ2-7
TGTGCCAGCAGCCCGGGACTAGCGGGTGTGGATACGCAGTATTTT CASSPGLAGVDTQYF - TRBV7-9 TRBD2 TRBJ2-3
TGTGCCAGCAGCTTCCTGGGGGGTCCCAACTCCTACGAGCAGTACTTC CASSFLGGPNSYEQYF - TRBV7-6 - TRBJ2-7
TGCGCCAGCAGCCCAATTACCAGGGACAGTGCCGGAAACACCATATATTTT CASSPITRDSAGNTIYF - TRBV4-3 TRBD1 TRBJ1-3
TGCAGCGGCACCACAGGGGGTGACTATGGCTACACCTTC CSGTTGGDYGYTF - TRBV29-1 TRBD1 TRBJ1-2
TGTGCCAGCAGTTACGGGATGGAGAAAGGGGATGGCTACACCTTC CASSYGMEKGDGYTF - TRBV6-6 - TRBJ1-2
TGCGCCAGCAGCCAAGATAGCTCTTACTCCTACGAGCAGTACTTC CASSQDSSYSYEQYF few TRBV4-1 - TRBJ2-7
TGTGCCAGCGGAGACAGGTACCTGAACACTGAAGCTTTCTTT CASGDRYLNTEAFF few TRBV7-9 - TRBJ1-1
TGCGCCAGCAGCTTGTCTGTAGGGGGTAATCCCCCTCAAGAGACCCAGTACTTC CASSLSVGGNPPQETQYF - TRBV5-1 - TRBJ2-5
TGTGCCAGCAGCCGGAATTTCGGGACAAGTTATTTTGTAGGCAGCACAGATACGCAGTATTTT CASSRNFGTSYFVGSTDTQYF - TRBV4-2 - TRBJ2-3
TGTGCCAGCAGGCTCGGACTAGCGGGGGACAACAATGAGCAGTTCTTC CASRLGLAGDNNEQFF - TRBV2 TRBD2 TRBJ2-1
TGTGCCAGCAGCGCGCGTCTAGCGGGAGCCTACGAGCAGTACTTC CASSARLAGAYEQYF - TRBV28 TRBD2 TRBJ2-7
TGTGCCAGCAGTTATACAGGGGGCTCCACCTACGAGCAGTACTTC CASSYTGGSTYEQYF - TRBV6-6 TRBD1 TRBJ2-7
TGCGCCAGCAGCCTCAAGCACAGCTCCTACGAGCAGTACTTC CASSLKHSSYEQYF - TRBV4-1 - TRBJ2-7
TGCGCCAGCAGCCACCCCAGCTCTGGGGCCAACGTCCTGACTTTC CASSHPSSGANVLTF - TRBV4-3 - TRBJ2-6
TGTGCCAGCAGTTCCGACGGGGGTAGATACGAGCAGTACTTC CASSSDGGRYEQYF - TRBV27 - TRBJ2-7
TGTGCCAGCAGTCTGTCCAGGGCTGCTGAAGCTTTCTTT CASSLSRAAEAFF - TRBV4-2 - TRBJ1-1